Below, 26 T cell receptor beta chains from the same sample are listed, as sequenced in a study of blood T cell repertoires in COVID-19. TCRdb keeps only in-frame clones here, not all; method: immunoSEQ multiplex PCR. The sample has about 140,000 clones, 75% to 80% seen once. Sequenced sample: PBMCs or T cells enriched from blood (not recorded which). These receptors were obtained from a woman aged 50 to 65 who had recovered from COVID-19.

The chain combines TRBV6-5 with TRBJ2-7; 12 bases map to TRBD1. Germline loops: CDR1 MNHEY, CDR2 SVGAGI. V trimming: 0 bases; J trimming: 4 bases; junction bases outside the gene matches: 4. The CDR3 length is 16 residues. CDR3 sequence: CASSYSRDRGRYEQYF. CDR3 in DNA: TGTGCCAGCAGTTACTCTCGGGACAGGGGGCGGTACGAGCAGTACTTC.

V gene TRBV15 combines with J gene TRBJ2-7; 7 bases map to TRBD1. Trimming at V came to 1 base and at J to 4 bases, leaving 7 bases not matched to a gene. This CDR3 is 15 amino acids long. CDR1 and CDR2 (germline): LNHNV, YYDKDF (reference sequence). CDR3 sequence: CATSRAGTAAYEQYF. CDR3 nucleotides: TGTGCCACCAGCAGAGCCGGGACAGCAGCATACGAGCAGTACTTC.

Here the CDR3 reads CASSLLAGVYNEQFF. The CDR3 coding sequence is TGTGCCAGCAGTTTGCTAGCGGGAGTCTACAATGAGCAGTTCTTC. J is TRBJ2-1 and V is TRBV6-5; 10 bases are shared with TRBD2. The germline CDR1 and CDR2 sequences are MNHEY and SVGAGI. The CDR3 length is 15 residues. The V gene end was trimmed by 4 bases and the J gene end by 3 bases; junction bases not matched to a gene: 3.

The CDR3 region is CAIESGGADYGYTF. The CDR3 DNA reads as TGTGCCATCGAGTCAGGGGGCGCGGACTATGGCTACACCTTC. The genes are TRBV10-3 and TRBJ1-2, with 8 bases aligning to TRBD1. CDR1 and CDR2 (germline): ENHRY, SYGVKD. Trimming cost V 8 bases and J 3 bases; bases outside gene matches: 8. There are 14 residues in the CDR3.

The chain has TRBV11-3 and TRBJ1-1, with no clear D. The CDR3 extends over 13 amino acids. Germline CDR1 and CDR2: SGHNT and YENEEA. Trimming took 0 bases from V and 7 from J, leaving 9 bases between them. The CDR3 coding sequence is TGTGCCAGCAGCTTAGATCAGAGGAGTGAAGCTTTCTTT. Translating gives CASSLDQRSEAFF.

This chain joins TRBV6-5 and TRBJ2-1; 12 bases fit TRBD2. V lost 2 bases, J lost 3 bases, and 2 bases stayed unmatched. Germline V gene data show CDR1 as MNHEY and CDR2 as SVGAGI. This CDR3 has 16 amino acids. Here the CDR3 DNA reads TGTGCCAGCAGTTACCGGGGACTAGCGGGCTACAATGAGCAGTTCTTC. Residues: CASSYRGLAGYNEQFF.

J is TRBJ2-7 and V is TRBV28; possible D gene TRBD1, 6 bases. This CDR3 spans 11 amino acids. The germline V gene encodes CDR1 MDHEN and CDR2 SYDVKM. The V gene lost 5 bases and the J gene lost 9 bases, with 11 bases spanning the gap. Written as DNA, the CDR3 is TGTGCCAGCAGTATCGGACAGAGGCAGTACTTC. Translating it yields CASSIGQRQYF.

The chain carries TRBV2 and TRBJ1-2; D unclear. The germline V gene has CDR1 SNHLY and CDR2 FYNNEI. The CDR3 loop spans 16 amino acids. V was shortened by 7 bases and J by 4 bases, with 22 bases between the two germline ends. The CDR3 nucleotides are TGTGCCAGCAACCCTCCCGGAACGGAGGGAGTCTATGGCTACACCTTC. Its protein product is CASNPPGTEGVYGYTF.

The rearrangement uses TRBV28 and TRBJ2-4; a weak D match, TRBD1 (5 bases). Germline assignment: CDR1 MDHEN and CDR2 SYDVKM. The V end lost 6 bases, the J end lost 5 bases, and 11 bases lay between the germline ends. CDR3 length: 13 amino acids. CDR3 sequence (DNA): TGTGCCAGCAGCCTCCAGGGCCAAAACATTCAGTACTTC. Translated: CASSLQGQNIQYF.

A single count supports this clone. The rearrangement uses TRBV25-1 and TRBJ1-5, with D unclear. Per the germline V gene, CDR1 is MGHDK and CDR2 is SYGVNS. Trimming removed 3 bases at V and 0 bases at J, with 9 bases between. CDR3 length: 15 residues. CDR3 region: CASSDGPSSNQPQHF. The CDR3, as DNA: TGTGCCAGCAGTGACGGCCCTAGTAGCAATCAGCCCCAGCATTTT.

The J gene is TRBJ1-2, the V gene TRBV5-4, with D perhaps matching TRBD1 (5 bases). Germline V gene data show CDR1 as SGHNT and CDR2 as YYREEE (reference sequence). Trimming took off 1 base at V and 0 bases at J, with 10 bases between the two ends. The CDR3 runs to 15 residues. The CDR3: CASSLQGRANYGYTF. Here the CDR3 DNA reads TGTGCCAGCAGCTTGCAGGGTCGAGCTAACTATGGCTACACCTTC.

Only one count was recorded for this clone. In DNA form, the CDR3 reads TGTGCCAGCAGCTCCGGGACAGGAGTAAAGCCCCAGCATTTT. Translated, it gives CASSSGTGVKPQHF. This chain uses TRBV13 with TRBJ1-5; 8 nucleotides align to TRBD1. Trimming cost V 4 bases and J 8 bases; bases outside gene matches: 7. Germline lookup yields CDR1 PRHDT and CDR2 FYEKMQ (reference sequence). The CDR3 spans 14 residues.

CDR3 bases: TGTGCCAGTAGTTCAGGGGTTACTGAAGCTTTCTTT. Translated, it gives CASSSGVTEAFF. The chain employs TRBV19 and TRBJ1-1; maybe TRBD1 (6 bases). Germline CDR1 and CDR2: LNHDA and SQIVND (reference sequence). Deletions cut 5 bases from V and 5 bases from J, with 9 bases between. The CDR3 has 12 amino acids.

This clone came up a few times. This chain uses TRBV3-1 (or the pseudogene TRBV3-2) with TRBJ1-5; D uncertain. The CDR3 has 15 residues. From germline, CDR1 is LGHDT and CDR2 YNNKEL (reference sequence). V lost 0 bases, J lost 9 bases, and 15 bases lay in between. The CDR3 spells CASSQDRAAGGPQHF. CDR3 nucleotides: TGTGCCAGCAGCCAAGATAGGGCAGCGGGAGGGCCCCAGCATTTT.

The V call is TRBV7-2, the J call TRBJ1-5; D may be TRBD1 (5 bases). This CDR3 has 14 amino acids. The germline V gene encodes CDR1 SGHTA and CDR2 FQGNSA. Trimming cost V 0 bases and J 4 bases, with 7 bases left between them. CDR3 DNA: TGTGCCAGCAGCTTAGCAGGACAAAATCAGCCCCAGCATTTT. Encoded protein: CASSLAGQNQPQHF.

The V gene is TRBV6-5, the J gene TRBJ2-7; 8 nucleotides match TRBD1. Trimming cost V 2 bases and J 6 bases; bases outside gene matches: 9. The CDR3 totals 15 residues. Germline lookup yields CDR1 MNHEY and CDR2 SVGAGI. Written as DNA, the CDR3 is TGTGCCAGCAGTTACATCTTGGCAGGGGGCTCCGAGCAGTACTTC. Translated, it gives CASSYILAGGSEQYF.

The chain combines TRBV13 with TRBJ2-2; D remains unclear. Germline-derived CDR1 and CDR2 are PRHDT and FYEKMQ (reference sequence). The CDR3 has 15 amino acids. The ends were cut back, 3 bases at V and 2 bases at J, with 10 bases in the middle. CDR3 region: CASSFSGDNTGELFF. Written as DNA, the CDR3 is TGTGCCAGCAGCTTTTCCGGAGATAACACCGGGGAGCTGTTTTTT. Combining the CDR3 with reference TRBV13 and TRBJ2-2 gives the whole variable domain AAGVIQSPRHLIKEKRETATLKCYPIPRHDTVYWYQQGPGQDPQFLISFYEKMQSDKGSIPDRFSAQQFSDYHSELNMSSLELGDSALYFCASSFSGDNTGELFFGEGSRLTVL.

The J gene is TRBJ1-2, the V gene TRBV11-2; D remains ambiguous. The V end was cut by 5 bases, the J end by 0 bases, with 7 bases between. The CDR3 is made up of 13 amino acids. Germline loops: CDR1 SGHAT, CDR2 FQNNGV. The CDR3 sequence is CASSPTANYGYTF. CDR3 in DNA: TGTGCCAGCAGCCCAACGGCTAACTATGGCTACACCTTC.

This chain connects TRBV9 to TRBJ2-5; 10 bases agree with TRBD2. Germline V lookup: CDR1 SGDLS, CDR2 YYNGEE. The junction had 4 bases not matched to a gene; V was cut back by 4 bases and J by 4 bases. The CDR3 runs to 14 residues. The DNA for the CDR3 is TGTGCCAGCAGCTTAGCGGGGGGCCGAGAGACCCAGTACTTC. This translates into CASSLAGGRETQYF.

The chain carries TRBV6-1 and TRBJ2-1; 7 nucleotides agree with TRBD2. V shed 0 bases, J shed 10 bases, and the junction held 9 bases outside the gene matches. Germline CDR1 and CDR2: MNHNS and SASEGT. This CDR3 spans 15 amino acids. In DNA, the CDR3 is TGTGCCAGCAGTGAAGCGGGGGGGGTTCGACTCGAGCAGTTCTTC. Its protein is CASSEAGGVRLEQFF.

The chain has TRBV2 and TRBJ1-2, with no clear D. This CDR3 region has 13 residues. Per the germline V gene, CDR1 is SNHLY and CDR2 is FYNNEI. V was clipped by 3 bases and J by 4 bases, with 9 bases between them. The CDR3 spells CASSDFSIYGYTF. The CDR3 coding sequence is TGTGCCAGCAGTGACTTCAGTATCTATGGCTACACCTTC.

The chain couples TRBV9 to TRBJ2-2, with D perhaps matching TRBD1 (6 bases). Trimming took off 0 bases at V and 7 bases at J, with 13 bases between the two ends. From germline, CDR1 is SGDLS and CDR2 YYNGEE. CDR3 size: 15 residues. CDR3 in amino acids: CASSVVPGVGGELFF. CDR3 nucleotides: TGTGCCAGCAGCGTAGTTCCAGGGGTTGGCGGGGAGCTGTTTTTT.

The rearrangement uses TRBV12-3 or TRBV12-4 and TRBJ2-5; no firm D call. The CDR3 totals 13 residues. V gave up 4 bases and J gave up 1 base, with 7 bases separating them. The CDR3 DNA reads TGTGCCAGCAGTTATACTTTCCAAGAGACCCAGTACTTC. This sequence encodes CASSYTFQETQYF.

The chain joins TRBV27 to TRBJ2-2; 9 positions agree with TRBD1. CDR3 size: 16 residues. Per germline, CDR1 MNHEY and CDR2 SMNVEV (reference sequence). The CDR3 DNA reads TGTTCGTCAGATGACCCGGGACAGGGTGAGCACGGGGAGCTGTTTTTT. This gives the protein CSSDDPGQGEHGELFF.

The chain employs TRBV7-9 and TRBJ2-1; possibly TRBD1 for D (5 bases). V lost 1 base and J lost 6, with 10 bases in between. From germline, CDR1 is SEHNR and CDR2 FQNEAQ (reference sequence). The CDR3 runs to 14 residues. The CDR3 nucleotides are TGTGCCAGCAGCTTAGAGGTCAGGGCCAATGAGCAGTTCTTC. This translates into CASSLEVRANEQFF.

The chain is built from TRBV3-1 (or the pseudogene TRBV3-2) and TRBJ2-1; D not certain. The CDR3 length is 15 residues. Germline CDR1 and CDR2: LGHDT and YNNKEL (reference sequence). With 4 bases removed from V and 5 bases from J, the gap between germline ends came to 15 bases. CDR3 in amino acids: CASSPGLLANNEQFF. CDR3 bases: TGTGCCAGCAGCCCTGGTTTGTTAGCCAACAATGAGCAGTTCTTC.